This T cell receptor (beta chain) was profiled in a study of early T cells in non-severe SARS-CoV-2 infection. At least ten counts were recorded for this clonotype. TCRdb processed the 5' RACE reads anew with MiXCR; each CDR3 protein has one entry. This table holds approximately 50,000 distinct CDR3 sequences, roughly 12% found once. Germline V gene data show CDR1 as SGHVS and CDR2 as FNYEAQ. With 4 bases removed from V and 6 bases from J, the gap between germline ends came to 10 bases. There are 13 residues in the CDR3. This receptor was obtained from an adult who was a healthcare worker with PCR-confirmed SARS-CoV-2 infection or an uninfected control (not recorded which). This sample comprised whole blood, obtained at baseline. This chain links TRBV7-6 with TRBJ1-5; D remains unclear. The CDR3 DNA reads as TGTGCCAGCAGCTCCGATCCCCGTCAGCCCCAGCATTTT. This sequence encodes CASSSDPRQPQHF. The whole variable domain, remainder taken from reference TRBV7-6 and TRBJ1-5, is GAGVSQSPRYKVTKRGQDVALRCDPISGHVSLYWYRQALGQGPEFLTYFNYEAQQDKSGLPNDRFSAERPEGSISTLTIQRTEQRDSAMYRCASSSDPRQPQHFGDGTRLSIL.